Listed below are T cell receptor beta chains from one sample, sequenced in a study of T cell changes during pregnancy in multiple sclerosis. Profiled with immunoSEQ multiplex PCR; TCRdb holds only in-frame clones, not every one. In the table there are 70,000 to 80,000 clones, roughly 92% of which are singletons. Sequenced material: peripheral blood, taken after pregnancy. The receptors come from a female donor in good health, enrolled as a control in a pregnancy study. Each CDR3 is given with its conserved first and last residue. A D gene is named only where the DNA matches it firmly. A row's size may be missing; if present it is once, few, many or a size class.

cdr3_aa cdr3_nt d_call j_call v_call clone_size
CASSLGQTNTGELFF TGTGCCAGCAGCTTAGGGCAGACGAACACCGGGGAGCTGTTTTTT - TRBJ2-2 TRBV7-6 few
CAISESRGRFYEQYF TGTGCCATCAGTGAGAGCAGGGGGCGTTTCTACGAGCAGTACTTC TRBD1 TRBJ2-7 TRBV10-3 -
CASSLDDGGNEQYF TGTGCTAGCAGCTTAGACGATGGAGGGAACGAGCAGTACTTC - TRBJ2-7 TRBV7-7 -
CASSLYSGGLSYEQYF TGCGCCAGCAGCCTCTATAGCGGGGGGCTCTCCTACGAGCAGTACTTC TRBD2 TRBJ2-7 TRBV5-1 -
CASSHYNEQFF TGCGCCAGCAGTCACTACAATGAGCAGTTCTTC - TRBJ2-1 TRBV4-1 once
CASSQDAGTSNYGYTF TGCGCCAGCAGCCAAGACGCAGGAACCTCTAACTATGGCTACACCTTC - TRBJ1-2 TRBV4-3 -
CATQLASDNEQFF TGTGCCACTCAGCTAGCCTCTGACAATGAGCAGTTCTTC - TRBJ2-1 TRBV27 -
CASSPGTDRNTEAFF TGTGCCAGCTCACCGGGGACAGACAGGAACACTGAAGCTTTCTTT TRBD1 TRBJ1-1 TRBV18 -
CAISSGLDTEAFF TGTGCCATCAGTTCAGGGCTGGACACTGAAGCTTTCTTT - TRBJ1-1 TRBV10-3 few
CASRKDRLTNYGYTF TGTGCCAGCAGGAAGGACAGGTTGACTAACTATGGCTACACCTTC TRBD1 TRBJ1-2 TRBV27 -
CASSSASGLTEQFF TGCGCCAGCAGTTCCGCTAGCGGGTTAACTGAGCAGTTCTTC TRBD2 TRBJ2-1 TRBV4-3 -
CASSFREGQPQHF TGTGCCAGCAGTTTCAGGGAAGGTCAGCCCCAGCATTTT - TRBJ1-5 TRBV6-5 -
CASSEREGPLDTQYF TGTGCCAGCAGTGAACGGGAGGGACCATTGGATACGCAGTATTTT TRBD2 TRBJ2-3 TRBV2 -
CASSPADSSYNEQFF TGTGCCAGTAGCCCCGCCGACAGCTCCTACAATGAGCAGTTCTTC - TRBJ2-1 TRBV19 -
CASNLSGWSNQPQHF TGTGCCAGCAATTTATCGGGGTGGAGCAATCAGCCCCAGCATTTT - TRBJ1-5 TRBV6-1 -
CASSPPGQGDEKLFF TGTGCCAGCTCACCACCGGGACAGGGCGATGAAAAACTGTTTTTT TRBD1 TRBJ1-4 TRBV18 -
CASSGQGQKLFF TGTGCCAGCAGTGGACAGGGCCAAAAACTGTTTTTT TRBD1 TRBJ1-4 TRBV6-5 -
CASSLETGGTYEQYF TGCGCCAGCAGCTTGGAGACGGGAGGGACCTACGAGCAGTACTTC TRBD2 TRBJ2-7 TRBV5-1 -
CASRRAAPSYNEQFF TGCGCCAGCAGGCGGGCGGCCCCCTCCTACAATGAGCAGTTCTTC - TRBJ2-1 TRBV5-1 -
CASSSGQGIPGELFF TGCGCCAGCAGCTCGGGACAGGGGATCCCCGGGGAGCTGTTTTTT TRBD1 TRBJ2-2 TRBV5-1 few
CASRTPRAGPYEQYF TGTGCCAGCAGAACCCCCCGAGCAGGGCCCTACGAGCAGTACTTC - TRBJ2-7 TRBV11-2 -
CASESGQGVYQPQHF TGTGCCAGCGAAAGCGGTCAGGGGGTCTATCAGCCCCAGCATTTT TRBD1 TRBJ1-5 TRBV6-6 -
CSASGRREQYF TGCAGTGCTAGCGGGAGGCGTGAGCAGTACTTC TRBD2 TRBJ2-7 TRBV20-1 -
CASSLSLGTDTQYF TGTGCCAGCAGCTTGTCACTCGGCACAGATACGCAGTATTTT - TRBJ2-3 TRBV5-8 -
CASSLTGGLWADTQYF TGTGCCAGCAGTTTAACAGGGGGTCTATGGGCAGATACGCAGTATTTT TRBD1 TRBJ2-3 TRBV28 -
CASSPIGATEAFF TGTGCCAGCTCACCTATAGGGGCCACTGAAGCTTTCTTT - TRBJ1-1 TRBV6-1 -
CASSIAGATMDTEAFF TGTGCCAGTAGTATTGCAGGGGCTACTATGGACACTGAAGCTTTCTTT - TRBJ1-1 TRBV19 -
CASSPRTGPLYGYTF TGTGCCAGTAGTCCGAGGACAGGTCCATTATATGGCTACACCTTC TRBD1 TRBJ1-2 TRBV19 -
CASSPAGGPSNYGYTF TGTGCCAGCAGCCCGGCCGGGGGGCCATCCAACTATGGCTACACCTTC - TRBJ1-2 TRBV7-2 -
CASSWQLAGVYEQYF TGTGCCAGCAGCTGGCAACTAGCGGGAGTCTACGAGCAGTACTTC TRBD2 TRBJ2-7 TRBV5-6 many
CASSYQTGEPGNTEAFF TGTGCCAGTAGTTATCAGACAGGGGAACCTGGTAACACTGAAGCTTTCTTT TRBD1 TRBJ1-1 TRBV19 few
CANPSGGHYEQYF TGTGCCAATCCTAGCGGGGGACACTACGAGCAGTACTTC TRBD2 TRBJ2-7 TRBV6-7 -
CAWPEYHYSGNTIYF TGTGCCTGGCCAGAATATCACTACTCTGGAAACACCATATATTTT - TRBJ1-3 TRBV30 once
CASSLWDRGLEKLFF TGTGCCAGCAGTTTGTGGGACAGGGGGCTAGAAAAACTGTTTTTT TRBD1 TRBJ1-4 TRBV27 -
CASRTGGQNTEAFF TGTGCCAGCAGAACAGGGGGCCAGAACACTGAAGCTTTCTTT TRBD1 TRBJ1-1 TRBV7-9 -
CASSLWGANYGYTF TGTGCCAGCAGTTTATGGGGAGCTAACTATGGCTACACCTTC - TRBJ1-2 TRBV28 -
CASSLLAGGYEQYF TGTGCCAGCAGTTTGCTAGCGGGGGGCTACGAGCAGTACTTC TRBD2 TRBJ2-7 TRBV28 -
CASSPRLAGVYEQYF TGTGCCAGCAGCCCGCGACTAGCGGGAGTATACGAGCAGTACTTC TRBD2 TRBJ2-7 TRBV7-9 -
CASSPGQGPDTQYF TGTGCCAGCAGTCCGGGACAGGGGCCAGATACGCAGTATTTT TRBD1 TRBJ2-3 TRBV28 -
CASTTGNGYTF TGCGCCAGCACCACAGGGAATGGCTACACCTTC - TRBJ1-2 TRBV5-1 few
CASTLNTDTQYF TGTGCCAGCACCCTAAACACAGATACGCAGTATTTT - TRBJ2-3 TRBV6-1 -
CASSQTGQGFLPLFGEQYF TGCGCCAGCAGTCAGACGGGACAGGGATTTTTACCCCTCTTTGGCGAGCAGTACTTC TRBD1 TRBJ2-7 TRBV4-1 -
CASSPSRTHNTGELFF TGCGCCAGCAGCCCTTCCCGGACACACAACACCGGGGAGCTGTTTTTT - TRBJ2-2 TRBV4-1 -
CASSLGVGGGAYEQFF TGTGCCAGCAGCTTGGGGGTCGGCGGGGGGGCATATGAGCAGTTCTTC TRBD2 TRBJ2-1 TRBV5-4 -
CASSVGSGLSYEQYF TGTGCCAGCAGTGTGGGTAGCGGTCTCTCCTACGAGCAGTACTTC - TRBJ2-7 TRBV2 -
CASSPGLVNEQFF TGTGCCAGTAGTCCCGGACTAGTCAATGAGCAGTTCTTC TRBD2 TRBJ2-1 TRBV19 once
CASSSRTGGAETQYF TGTGCCAGCAGCTCTCGGACAGGGGGCGCGGAGACCCAGTACTTC TRBD1 TRBJ2-5 TRBV11-2 -